The clone carrying this TCR delta chain was seen more than once but under ten times. This specimen comes from a study of delta chains in infants with herpesvirus infections. CDR3 size: 14 residues. The V gene's germline CDR1 is TVYSNPD and CDR2 GDNSRS (reference sequence). The germline V and J ends were trimmed by 3 bases and 7 bases, with 21 bases remaining between them. Reverse transcription of PBMC RNA used primers specific for the gamma and delta chains. TCRdb redid the clone calls on the RT-PCR reads with CATT. The table includes 3,400 or so delta-chain clones, around a third detected once. The genes are TRDV3 and TRDJ1; D is possibly TRDD3 (5 bases). The sample here was peripheral blood, taken at time point 3 of longitudinal follow-up. The origin of this receptor is a human donor who was a Ugandan infant, either HIV-exposed or HIV-unexposed (not recorded which). In nucleotides, the CDR3 is TGTGCCTTAAGGGTGGGGAAGGACAAGGCTAAACTCATCTTT. Amino acid sequence: CALRVGKDKAKLIF.